The clone carrying this T cell receptor beta chain has just a few counts. Its antigen remains unidentified. This entry belongs to a study of cytomegalovirus exposure and HLA in healthy donors. Study-level results: By HLA locus, TCR association rates varied in a later analysis, with DRB1 showing the most and HLA-C the fewest. Previous analysis showed most TCR beta V segments were productive about 87% or about 30% of the time. Beyond CMV serostatus, there was no information to go on about immune exposure. Among donors in an Asian-associated ancestry cluster, a later analysis reportedly found fewer N-insertions than the roughly 680-donor mean.

Primers: 60 Vbeta forward and 13 Jbeta reverse. TCRdb's table, derived via immunoSEQ multiplex PCR, lists solely in-frame clones and lacks some. The sample has roughly 150,000 clones, 82% seen once. The CDR3 loop spans 16 amino acids. Germline assignment: CDR1 SGDLS and CDR2 YYNGEE. V was pared by 0 bases and J by 6 bases, with 18 bases between. The specimen sequenced was PBMCs. The source of this sequence is a male donor in good health and CMV-seronegative. This sequence joins TRBV9 and TRBJ1-2; TRBD1 might be the D (5 bases). The CDR3 loop reads CASSVVGSGRGDGYTF. The CDR3 DNA follows: TGTGCCAGCAGCGTAGTGGGGTCAGGAAGGGGCGATGGCTACACCTTC. Full variable domain (remainder filled in from reference TRBV9 and TRBJ1-2): DSGVTQTPKHLITATGQRVTLRCSPRSGDLSVYWYQQSLDQGLQFLIQYYNGEERAKGNILERFSAQQFPDLHSELNLSSLELGDSALYFCASSVVGSGRGDGYTFGSGTRLTVV.